This T cell receptor beta chain derives from a study of cytomegalovirus exposure and HLA in healthy donors. Findings of the study overall: Subsequent analysis showed first-cohort TCR clusters tending to co-occur in some 120 validation repertoires. Many donors carried some public TCRs, although rarity characterized most TCR sequences. Published work reported that the classifier diagnosed cytomegalovirus status with high specificity and sensitivity.

The approximately 120-subject validation cohort, separate from the approximately 670-subject first cohort, included the donors. CDR1 and CDR2 (germline): MNHNY, SVGAGI (reference sequence). Deletions cut 7 bases from V and 0 bases from J, with 12 bases between. This CDR3 is 14 amino acids long. To note about this clone: The antigen remains undetermined.

The data were produced by immunoSEQ multiplex PCR, yet TCRdb's version contains in-frame clones alone and is incomplete. In the table there are roughly 90,000 clones, 85% of which are singletons. The V gene is TRBV6-6, the J gene TRBJ1-1; D gene unclear. The origin of this receptor is a man aged 18 to 29 in good health and CMV-seropositive. The specimen was PBMCs. For the CDR3, the DNA is TGTGCCAGCACCCTGCGAGTGTTGAACACTGAAGCTTTCTTT. Amino acid sequence: CASTLRVLNTEAFF.